The present T cell receptor (beta chain) was sequenced within a study of cytomegalovirus exposure and HLA in healthy donors. Notes on the study in general: CMV serostatus was the sole immune exposure information available. The authors enumerated 150 to 200 TCR beta chains as linked to cytomegalovirus. Later analysis suggested links between common viral pathogens and several top significant clusters.

Regarding this clone: Its antigen remains unidentified.

Germline CDR1 and CDR2: MNHNS and SASEGT. Trimming removed 5 bases from V and 5 bases from J; junction bases left unmatched: 9. There are 15 residues in the CDR3. It was with 60 Vbeta and 13 Jbeta primers that the PCR ran. Profiled with immunoSEQ multiplex PCR; TCRdb holds only in-frame clones, not every one. The sample gives roughly 78,000 clones, approximately 57% of which show up once; approximately 5.7% is in the top ten. Healthy bone marrow donors made up the donor group. The receptor comes from a young man in good health and CMV-seropositive. The genes are TRBV6-1 and TRBJ2-5, with 9 positions matching TRBD1. The specimen was PBMCs. DNA for the CDR3: TGTGCCAGCAGTCTCTCGGGACAGGGAGTGGAGACCCAGTACTTC. This sequence encodes CASSLSGQGVETQYF.